This is a list of T cell receptor beta chains from one sample in a study of blood T cell repertoires in COVID-19. The method was immunoSEQ multiplex PCR; TCRdb's version includes in-frame clones alone and lacks a portion of them. The data show around 280,000 clones, nearly 90% seen once. The sequencing input was PBMCs or T cells enriched from blood (not recorded which). The receptors stem from a woman between 18 and 29 years old with acute COVID-19. The CDR3 runs from the conserved cysteine through the conserved F or W. D genes are given only for firm matches. Size values are once, few and many counts, or a class for expanded clones, and some rows have none.

>TRBV7-7|-|-|TRBJ2-1
TGTGCCAGCAGCGAGCGAGTTTCCGCAGCTTACAATGAGCAGTTCTTC
CASSERVSAAYNEQFF
>TRBV29-1|-|-|TRBJ2-6
TGCAGCGTCCTGGACAGCCGGGCCAACGTCCTGACTTTC
CSVLDSRANVLTF
>TRBV7-8|-|-|TRBJ2-7
TGTGCCAGCAGCCTTCAACTTAGCTCCTACGAGCAGTACTTC
CASSLQLSSYEQYF
>TRBV27|-|TRBD2|TRBJ2-7
TGTGCCAGCAGACCGCGGGGGTCGTACGAGCAGTACTTC
CASRPRGSYEQYF
>TRBV20-1|-|-|TRBJ2-5
TGCAGTGCTAGTGACCCGGTCAGGGCAAGAGAGACCCAGTACTTC
CSASDPVRARETQYF
>TRBV7-6|-|-|TRBJ2-3
TGTGCCAGCAGCTTAGATATTGTCAGCGGAGCTAGCACAGATACGCAGTATTTT
CASSLDIVSGASTDTQYF
>TRBV9|-|TRBD1|TRBJ1-6
TGTGCCAGCAGCGTACAGGGGGAGCATTCACCCCTCCACTTT
CASSVQGEHSPLHF
>TRBV7-9|-|-|TRBJ1-1
TGTGCCAGCAGCTCCCAGGGTATCCCTGAAGCTTTCTTT
CASSSQGIPEAFF
>TRBV27|few|TRBD1|TRBJ1-4
TGTGCCAGCAGTCCCAGGGACAGGGCTACTAATGAAAAACTGTTTTTT
CASSPRDRATNEKLFF
>TRBV7-2|-|TRBD2|TRBJ2-5
TGTGCCAGCCAAAAAGCGGGAGTGCGGGAGACCCAGTACTTC
CASQKAGVRETQYF
>TRBV7-6|-|-|TRBJ2-7
TGTGCCAGCAGTCGCCAGGTGACGAGGGTCCACGAGCAGTACTTC
CASSRQVTRVHEQYF
>TRBV29-1|-|-|TRBJ2-7
TGCAGCTTTTCTGGGACAAGGACCTACGAGCAGTACTTC
CSFSGTRTYEQYF
>TRBV6-4|-|-|TRBJ2-3
TGTGCCAGCAGTGACTCGAGCGCGACTAACCCAACGGATTTT
CASSDSSATNPTDF
>TRBV3-1/TRBV3-2|-|TRBD2|TRBJ2-3
TGTGCCAGCAGCCAAGGGACTAGTAGGGGCACAGATACGCAGTATTTT
CASSQGTSRGTDTQYF
>TRBV11-2|-|-|TRBJ2-1
TGTGCCAGCAGCTTCCAAAGAGGAGCCCATCATAAGTTCTTC
CASSFQRGAHHKFF
>TRBV7-9|-|TRBD1|TRBJ1-4
TGTGCCAGCAGCCTCGGACAGGGGACTAATGAAAAACTGTTTTTT
CASSLGQGTNEKLFF
>TRBV6-2/TRBV6-3|once|-|TRBJ1-1
TGTGCCAGCAGCCCCCCCCCAATGAACACTGAAGCTTTCTTT
CASSPPPMNTEAFF
>TRBV5-1|once|TRBD2|TRBJ2-7
TGCGCCAGCAGCTTGGATCTAGCGGGAGGCATCTCCTACGAGCAGTACTTC
CASSLDLAGGISYEQYF
>TRBV5-4|-|TRBD2|TRBJ2-7
TGTGCCAGCAGCTCCGGGACTAGCATCGCCGAGCAGTACTTC
CASSSGTSIAEQYF
>TRBV19|-|-|TRBJ1-3
TGTGCCAGTAGTGAGAGGGATGCTGGAAACACCATATATTTT
CASSERDAGNTIYF
>TRBV5-5|-|-|TRBJ2-1
TGTGCCAGCAGGTACGACAGCTACAATGAGCAGTTCTTC
CASRYDSYNEQFF
>TRBV18|-|-|TRBJ1-1
TGTGCCAGCTCACCTGATAGTCTGAACACTGAAGCTTTCTTT
CASSPDSLNTEAFF
>TRBV4-1|-|-|TRBJ1-1
TGCGCCAGCAGCCAATACGGGGTTGATGAAGCTTTCTTT
CASSQYGVDEAFF
>TRBV28|-|TRBD2|TRBJ2-5
TGTGCCAGCAGTAACGCCGGAGCTAGCGGGGGGGGAGAGACCCAGTACTTC
CASSNAGASGGGETQYF
>TRBV19|-|TRBD1|TRBJ1-4
TGTGCCAGTAGCCCACAGGGGATTACGGAAAAACTGTTTTTT
CASSPQGITEKLFF
>TRBV7-9|once|TRBD1|TRBJ1-1
TGTGCCAGCAGCTTAGAACAGGGGGCGAATCGAGCTTTCTTT
CASSLEQGANRAFF
>TRBV13|-|-|TRBJ2-1
TGTGCCAGCAGCTTACGCGAGAATGAGCAGTTCTTC
CASSLRENEQFF
>TRBV30|-|-|TRBJ1-2
TGTGCCTGGAGTCGGACAGCCCATGGCTACACCTTC
CAWSRTAHGYTF
>TRBV6-5|-|-|TRBJ1-1
TGTGCCAGCAGTTACTCCGACATGATGAACACTGAAGCTTTCTTT
CASSYSDMMNTEAFF
>TRBV19|-|-|TRBJ1-1
TGTGCCAGTGCCCCCTCCGCAGGCCCCACTGAAGCTTTCTTT
CASAPSAGPTEAFF
>TRBV7-9|-|TRBD1|TRBJ1-2
TGTGCCAGCAGCGCATGGACAGGGCTCGATGGCTACACCTTC
CASSAWTGLDGYTF
>TRBV28|-|-|TRBJ2-3
TGTGCCAGCAGGGACACCAGTAGCACAGATACGCAGTATTTT
CASRDTSSTDTQYF
>TRBV29-1|-|TRBD2|TRBJ2-1
TGCAGCGTTGTTAGGGTTAGCGGGAGTCAAGGGTTCAATGAGCAGTTCTTC
CSVVRVSGSQGFNEQFF
>TRBV11-2|-|-|TRBJ2-1
TGTGCCAGCAGCTTCGACTCACGGGAGTCGGGTCGCGATGAGCAGTTCTTC
CASSFDSRESGRDEQFF
>TRBV9|-|TRBD2|TRBJ2-7
TGTGCCAGCAGCGTAGGGGAGGGGACGTACACCTACGAGCAGTACTTC
CASSVGEGTYTYEQYF
>TRBV7-9|-|TRBD2|TRBJ2-1
TGTGCCAGCACACCCCCCGCCCAGGGACTAGCGGGAGGTGAGCAGTTCTTC
CASTPPAQGLAGGEQFF
>TRBV9|-|TRBD1|TRBJ1-5
TGTGCCAGCAGCCTGGGGACAGGGGGAGGTCAGCCCCAGCATTTT
CASSLGTGGGQPQHF
>TRBV29-1|-|TRBD1|TRBJ2-7
TGCAGCGTTCAACCCGTTGACAGGGATGTCTACGAGCAGTACTTC
CSVQPVDRDVYEQYF
>TRBV18|-|TRBD2|TRBJ2-7
TGTGCCAGCTCACCCCTGACTAGCGAGAGCTCCTACGAGCAGTACTTC
CASSPLTSESSYEQYF
>TRBV4-1|-|-|TRBJ1-1
TGCGCCAGCAGCCCCTCACTGATAACATCCTCGAGGACTGAAGCTTTCTTT
CASSPSLITSSRTEAFF
>TRBV28|-|-|TRBJ1-3
TGTGCCAGCAGGACTCCACAGGGAAGGGGTGGAAACACCATATATTTT
CASRTPQGRGGNTIYF
>TRBV4-3|-|-|TRBJ2-7
TGCGCCAGCAGCCGAGGACAGCTTGGCGAGCAGTACTTC
CASSRGQLGEQYF
>TRBV5-1|-|TRBD2|TRBJ2-3
TGCGCCAGCAGGACTTCTAGCGGGAGGACTCAAAATACGCAGTATTTT
CASRTSSGRTQNTQYF
>TRBV29-1|-|TRBD2|TRBJ2-1
TGCAGCGTTGAAGATAGAGGAGAGGCGGGAGGGCAAACTAAAGCCTACAATGAGCAGTTCTTC
CSVEDRGEAGGQTKAYNEQFF
>TRBV4-1|-|-|TRBJ1-2
TGCGCCAGCAGCCCCTCACGGGACATCTATGGCTACACCTTC
CASSPSRDIYGYTF
>TRBV28|-|-|TRBJ1-1
TGTGCCAGCAGTTTATATTTGGGGGCGAACACTGAAGCTTTCTTT
CASSLYLGANTEAFF
>TRBV5-1|-|-|TRBJ2-7
TGCGCCAGCAGCTCCCCGGGAACTCTGGGGGAGCAGTACTTC
CASSSPGTLGEQYF
>TRBV6-5|-|-|TRBJ2-6
TGTGCCAGCAGTTTCGAGGCGATCGGGGCCAACGTCCTGACTTTC
CASSFEAIGANVLTF
>TRBV6-4|-|TRBD2|TRBJ2-2
TGTGCCAGCAGTGACTCGCTCCGGGAGCTAGCGGGAGCCACCGGGGAGCTGTTTTTT
CASSDSLRELAGATGELFF
>TRBV19|-|-|TRBJ1-5
TGTGCCACTAAGACCCGCACAGGAGGCAATCAGCCCCAGCATTTT
CATKTRTGGNQPQHF